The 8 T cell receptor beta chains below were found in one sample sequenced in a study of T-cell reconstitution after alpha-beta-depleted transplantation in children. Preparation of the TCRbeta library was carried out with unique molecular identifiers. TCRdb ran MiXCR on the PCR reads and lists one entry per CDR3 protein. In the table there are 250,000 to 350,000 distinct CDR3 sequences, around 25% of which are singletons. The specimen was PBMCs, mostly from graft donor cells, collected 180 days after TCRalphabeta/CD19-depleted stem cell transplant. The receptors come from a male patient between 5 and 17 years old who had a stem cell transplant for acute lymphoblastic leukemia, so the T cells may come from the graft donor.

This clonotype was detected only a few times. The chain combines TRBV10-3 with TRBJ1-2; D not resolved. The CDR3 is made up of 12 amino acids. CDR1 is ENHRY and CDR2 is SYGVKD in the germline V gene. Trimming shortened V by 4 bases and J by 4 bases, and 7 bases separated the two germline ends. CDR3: CAISVNSYGYTF. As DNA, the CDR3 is TGTGCCATCAGTGTTAACAGCTATGGCTACACCTTC.

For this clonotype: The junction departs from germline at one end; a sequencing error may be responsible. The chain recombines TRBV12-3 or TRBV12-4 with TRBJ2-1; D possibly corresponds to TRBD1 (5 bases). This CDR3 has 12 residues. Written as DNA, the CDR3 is TGTGCCGGCAGTTTAGTTTGGGGCGAGCAGTTCTTC. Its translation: CAGSLVWGEQFF.

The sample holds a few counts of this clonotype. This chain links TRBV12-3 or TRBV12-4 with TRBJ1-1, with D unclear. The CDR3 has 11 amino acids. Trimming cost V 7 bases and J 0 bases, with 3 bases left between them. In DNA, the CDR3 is TGTGCCAGCATGATGAACACTGAAGCTTTCTTT. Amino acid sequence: CASMMNTEAFF.

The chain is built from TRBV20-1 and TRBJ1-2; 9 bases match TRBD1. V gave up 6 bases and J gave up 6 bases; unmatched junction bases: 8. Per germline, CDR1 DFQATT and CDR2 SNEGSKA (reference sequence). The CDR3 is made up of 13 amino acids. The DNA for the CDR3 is TGCAGTGCCCCGAGGACAGGGGAAAATGGCTACACCTTC. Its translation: CSAPRTGENGYTF.

The chain's CDR3 is CASSQFPGTASYEQYF. CDR3 DNA sequence: TGCGCCAGCAGCCAATTCCCCGGGACGGCCTCCTACGAGCAGTACTTC. V is TRBV4-1 and J is TRBJ2-7; D possibly matches TRBD1 or TRBD2 (5 bases each). Per the germline V gene, CDR1 is MGHRA and CDR2 is YSYEKL. The CDR3 is 16 amino acids. Trimming removed 2 bases from V and 0 bases from J, with 14 bases in between.

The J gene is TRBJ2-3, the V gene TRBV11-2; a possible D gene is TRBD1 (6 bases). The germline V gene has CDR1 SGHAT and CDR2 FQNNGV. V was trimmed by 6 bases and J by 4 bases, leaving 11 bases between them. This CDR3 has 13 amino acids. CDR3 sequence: CASRPRGADTQYF. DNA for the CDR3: TGTGCCAGCAGACCCAGGGGTGCAGATACGCAGTATTTT. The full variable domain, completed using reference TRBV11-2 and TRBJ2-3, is EAGVAQSPRYKIIEKRQSVAFWCNPISGHATLYWYQQILGQGPKLLIQFQNNGVVDDSQLPKDRFSAERLKGVDSTLKIQPAKLEDSAVYLCASRPRGADTQYFGPGTRLTVL.

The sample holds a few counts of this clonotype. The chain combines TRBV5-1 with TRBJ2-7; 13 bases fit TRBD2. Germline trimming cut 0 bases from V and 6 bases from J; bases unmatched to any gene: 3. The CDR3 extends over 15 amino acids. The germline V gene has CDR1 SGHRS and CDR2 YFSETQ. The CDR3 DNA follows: TGCGCCAGCAGCTTGGGACTAGCGGGAGGCGGCGAGCAGTACTTC. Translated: CASSLGLAGGGEQYF.

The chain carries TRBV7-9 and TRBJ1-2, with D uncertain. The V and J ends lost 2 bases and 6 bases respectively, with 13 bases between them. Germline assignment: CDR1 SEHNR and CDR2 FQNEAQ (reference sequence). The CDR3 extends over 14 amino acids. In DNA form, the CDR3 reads TGTGCCAGCAGCTTATTCCCGGGGTTGGATGGCTACACCTTC. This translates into CASSLFPGLDGYTF.